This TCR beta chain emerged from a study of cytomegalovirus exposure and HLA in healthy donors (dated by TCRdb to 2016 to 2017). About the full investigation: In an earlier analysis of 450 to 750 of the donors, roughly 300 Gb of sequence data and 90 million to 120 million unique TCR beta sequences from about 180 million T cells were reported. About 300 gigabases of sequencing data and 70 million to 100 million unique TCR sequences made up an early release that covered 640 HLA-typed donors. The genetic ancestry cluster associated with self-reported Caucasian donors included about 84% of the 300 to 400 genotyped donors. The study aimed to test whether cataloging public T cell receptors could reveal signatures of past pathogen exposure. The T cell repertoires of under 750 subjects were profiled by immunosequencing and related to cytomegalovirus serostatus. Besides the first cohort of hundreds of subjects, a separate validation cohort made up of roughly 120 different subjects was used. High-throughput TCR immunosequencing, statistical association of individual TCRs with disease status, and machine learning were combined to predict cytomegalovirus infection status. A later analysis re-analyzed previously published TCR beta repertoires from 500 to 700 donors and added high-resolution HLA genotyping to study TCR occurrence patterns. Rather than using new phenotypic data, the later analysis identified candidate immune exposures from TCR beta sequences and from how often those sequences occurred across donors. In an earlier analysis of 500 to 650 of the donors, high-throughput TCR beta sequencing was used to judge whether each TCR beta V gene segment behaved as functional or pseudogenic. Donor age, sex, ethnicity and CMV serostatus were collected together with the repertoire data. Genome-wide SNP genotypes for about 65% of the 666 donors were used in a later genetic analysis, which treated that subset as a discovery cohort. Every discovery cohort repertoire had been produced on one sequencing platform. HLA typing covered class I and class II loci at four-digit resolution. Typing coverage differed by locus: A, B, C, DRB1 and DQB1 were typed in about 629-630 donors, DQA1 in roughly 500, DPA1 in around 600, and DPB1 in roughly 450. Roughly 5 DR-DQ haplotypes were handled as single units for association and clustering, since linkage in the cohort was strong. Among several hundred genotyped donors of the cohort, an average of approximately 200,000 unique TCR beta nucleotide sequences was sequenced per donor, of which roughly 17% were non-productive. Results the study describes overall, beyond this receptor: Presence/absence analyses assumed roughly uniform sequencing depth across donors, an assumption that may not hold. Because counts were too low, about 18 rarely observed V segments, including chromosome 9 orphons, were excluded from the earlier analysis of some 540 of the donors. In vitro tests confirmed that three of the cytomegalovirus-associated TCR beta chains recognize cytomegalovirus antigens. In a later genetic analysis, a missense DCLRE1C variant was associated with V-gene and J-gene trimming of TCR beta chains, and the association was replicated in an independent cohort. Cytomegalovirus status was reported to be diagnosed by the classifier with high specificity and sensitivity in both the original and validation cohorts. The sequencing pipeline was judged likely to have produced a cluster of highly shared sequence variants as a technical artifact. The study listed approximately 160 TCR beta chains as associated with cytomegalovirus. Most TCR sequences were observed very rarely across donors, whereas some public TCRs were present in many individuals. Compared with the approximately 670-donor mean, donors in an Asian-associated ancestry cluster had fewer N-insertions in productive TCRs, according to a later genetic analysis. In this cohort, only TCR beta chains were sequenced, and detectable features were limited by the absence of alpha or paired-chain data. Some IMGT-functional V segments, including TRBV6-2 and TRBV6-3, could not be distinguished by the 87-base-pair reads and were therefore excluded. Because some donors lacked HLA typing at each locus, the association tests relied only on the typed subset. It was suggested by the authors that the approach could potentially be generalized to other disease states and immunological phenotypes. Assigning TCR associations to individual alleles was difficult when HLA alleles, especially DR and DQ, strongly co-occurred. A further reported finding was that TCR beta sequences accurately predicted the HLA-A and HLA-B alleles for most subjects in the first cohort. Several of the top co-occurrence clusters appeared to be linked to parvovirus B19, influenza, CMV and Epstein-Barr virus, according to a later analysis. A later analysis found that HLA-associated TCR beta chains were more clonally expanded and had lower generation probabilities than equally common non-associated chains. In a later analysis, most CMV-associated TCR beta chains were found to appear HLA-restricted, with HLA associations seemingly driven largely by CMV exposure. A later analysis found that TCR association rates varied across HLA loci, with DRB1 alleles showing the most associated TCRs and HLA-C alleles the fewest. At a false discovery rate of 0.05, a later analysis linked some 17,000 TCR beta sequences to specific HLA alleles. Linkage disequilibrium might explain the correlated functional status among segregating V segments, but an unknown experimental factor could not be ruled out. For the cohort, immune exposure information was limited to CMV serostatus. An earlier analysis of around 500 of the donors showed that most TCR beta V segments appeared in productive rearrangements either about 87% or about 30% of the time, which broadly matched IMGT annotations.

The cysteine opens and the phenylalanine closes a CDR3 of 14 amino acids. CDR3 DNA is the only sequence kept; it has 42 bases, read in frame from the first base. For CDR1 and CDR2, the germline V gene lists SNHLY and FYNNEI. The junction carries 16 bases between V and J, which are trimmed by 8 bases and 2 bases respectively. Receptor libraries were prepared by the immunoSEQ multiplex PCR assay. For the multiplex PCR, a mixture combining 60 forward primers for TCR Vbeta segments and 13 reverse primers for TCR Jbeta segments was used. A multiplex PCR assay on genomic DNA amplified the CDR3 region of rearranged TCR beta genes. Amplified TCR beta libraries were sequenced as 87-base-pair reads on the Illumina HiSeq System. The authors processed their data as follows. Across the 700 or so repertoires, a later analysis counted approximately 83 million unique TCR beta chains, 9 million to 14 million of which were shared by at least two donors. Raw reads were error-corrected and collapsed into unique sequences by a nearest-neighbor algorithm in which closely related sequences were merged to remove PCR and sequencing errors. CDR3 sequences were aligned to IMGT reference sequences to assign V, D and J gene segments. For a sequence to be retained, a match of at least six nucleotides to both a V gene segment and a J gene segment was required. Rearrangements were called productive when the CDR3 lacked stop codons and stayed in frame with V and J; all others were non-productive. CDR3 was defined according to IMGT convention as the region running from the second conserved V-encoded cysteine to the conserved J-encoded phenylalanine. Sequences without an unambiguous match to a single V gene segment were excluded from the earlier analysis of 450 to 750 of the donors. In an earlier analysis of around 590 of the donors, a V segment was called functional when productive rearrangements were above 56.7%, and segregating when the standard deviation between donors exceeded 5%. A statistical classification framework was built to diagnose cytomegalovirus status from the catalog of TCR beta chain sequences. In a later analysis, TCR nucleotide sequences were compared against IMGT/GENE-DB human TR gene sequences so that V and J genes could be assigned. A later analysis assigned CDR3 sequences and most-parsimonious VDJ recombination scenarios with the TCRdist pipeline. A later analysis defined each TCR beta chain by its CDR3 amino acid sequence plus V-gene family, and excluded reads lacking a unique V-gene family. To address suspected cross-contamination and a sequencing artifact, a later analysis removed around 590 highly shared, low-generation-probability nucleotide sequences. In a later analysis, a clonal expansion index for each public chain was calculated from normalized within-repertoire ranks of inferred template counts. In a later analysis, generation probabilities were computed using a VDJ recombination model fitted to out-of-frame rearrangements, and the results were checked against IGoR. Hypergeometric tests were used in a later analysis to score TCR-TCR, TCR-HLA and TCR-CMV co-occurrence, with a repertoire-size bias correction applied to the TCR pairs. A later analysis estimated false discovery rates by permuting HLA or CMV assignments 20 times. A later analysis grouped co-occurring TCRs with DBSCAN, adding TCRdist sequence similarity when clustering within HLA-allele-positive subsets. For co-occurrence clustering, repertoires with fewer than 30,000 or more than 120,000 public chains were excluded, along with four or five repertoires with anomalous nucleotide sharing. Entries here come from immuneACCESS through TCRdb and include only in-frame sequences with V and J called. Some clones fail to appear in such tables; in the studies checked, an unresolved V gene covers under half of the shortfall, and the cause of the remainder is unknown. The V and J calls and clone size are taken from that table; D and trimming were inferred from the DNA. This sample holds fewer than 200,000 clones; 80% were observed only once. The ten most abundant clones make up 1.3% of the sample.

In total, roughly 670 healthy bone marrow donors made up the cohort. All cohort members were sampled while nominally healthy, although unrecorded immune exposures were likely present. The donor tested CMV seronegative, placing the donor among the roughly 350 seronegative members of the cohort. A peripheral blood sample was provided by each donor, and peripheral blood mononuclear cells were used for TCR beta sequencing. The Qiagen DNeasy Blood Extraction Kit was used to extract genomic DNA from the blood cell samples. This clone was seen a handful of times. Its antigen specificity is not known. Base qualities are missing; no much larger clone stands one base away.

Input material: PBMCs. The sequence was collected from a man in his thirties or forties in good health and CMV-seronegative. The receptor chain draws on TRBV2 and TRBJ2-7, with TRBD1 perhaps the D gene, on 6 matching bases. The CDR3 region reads CASCRGDIAYEQYF. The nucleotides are TGTGCCAGCTGCAGAGGGGACATAGCCTACGAGCAGTACTTC.